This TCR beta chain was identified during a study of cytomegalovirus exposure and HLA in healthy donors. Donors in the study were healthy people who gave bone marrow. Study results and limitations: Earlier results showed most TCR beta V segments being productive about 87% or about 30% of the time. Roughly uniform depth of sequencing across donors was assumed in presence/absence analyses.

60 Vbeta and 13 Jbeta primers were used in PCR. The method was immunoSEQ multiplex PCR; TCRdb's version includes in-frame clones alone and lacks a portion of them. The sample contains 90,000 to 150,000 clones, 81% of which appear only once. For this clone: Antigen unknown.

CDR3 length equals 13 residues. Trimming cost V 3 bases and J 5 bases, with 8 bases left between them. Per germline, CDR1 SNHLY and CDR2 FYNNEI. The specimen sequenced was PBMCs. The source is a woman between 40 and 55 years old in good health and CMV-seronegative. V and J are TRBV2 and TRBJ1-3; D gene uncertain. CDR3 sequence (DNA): TGTGCCAGCAGTGAGGCCAGGCGAAACACCATATATTTT. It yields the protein CASSEARRNTIYF.